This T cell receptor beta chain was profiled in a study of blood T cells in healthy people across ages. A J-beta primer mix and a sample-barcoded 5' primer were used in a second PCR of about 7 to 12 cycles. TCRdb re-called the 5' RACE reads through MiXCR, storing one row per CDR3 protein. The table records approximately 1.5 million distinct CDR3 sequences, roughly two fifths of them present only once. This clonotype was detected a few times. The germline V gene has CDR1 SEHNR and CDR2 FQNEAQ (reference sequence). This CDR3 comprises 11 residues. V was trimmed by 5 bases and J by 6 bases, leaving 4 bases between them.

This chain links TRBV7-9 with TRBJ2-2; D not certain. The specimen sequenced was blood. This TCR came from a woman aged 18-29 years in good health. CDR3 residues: CASSNAGELFF. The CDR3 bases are TGTGCCAGCAGCAACGCCGGGGAGCTGTTTTTT.